The source of this T cell receptor (beta chain) is a study of T-cell memory formation after mild COVID-19. Overall study results and limits: Clones that contracted from day 15 to 85 had balanced CD4/CD8; later expanders were CD4+ biased. Mainly in CM and EM were contracting CD4+ clones; CD8+ were in EMRA. Pre-infection memory harbored some responding clones, suggesting cross-reactive memory joined.

From 5'RACE with constant-segment primers came TCR alpha and TCR beta cDNA libraries that carried sample barcodes and UMIs. From the 5' RACE reads, TCRdb called clonotypes with MiXCR, one entry per CDR3 protein. Of roughly 170,000 distinct CDR3 sequences in the sample, around 21% were seen once. A remark on this clonotype: Its target is not known.

Sequenced input: PBMCs or a T cell subset sorted from them (not recorded which). This sequence was found in an adult woman who had mild COVID-19 (a few samples of this study predate the infection). Cell type and time point are not known.

The CDR3 is CASSLSGTGGNEQFF. CDR3 DNA sequence: TGTGCCAGCAGTTTGTCAGGGACAGGCGGAAATGAGCAGTTCTTC. This chain connects TRBV27 to TRBJ2-1; 8 nucleotides match TRBD1. This CDR3 is 15 amino acids long. Germline V gene sequence: CDR1 MNHEY, CDR2 SMNVEV (reference sequence). The junction had 8 bases not matched to a gene; V was cut back by 3 bases and J by 7 bases.